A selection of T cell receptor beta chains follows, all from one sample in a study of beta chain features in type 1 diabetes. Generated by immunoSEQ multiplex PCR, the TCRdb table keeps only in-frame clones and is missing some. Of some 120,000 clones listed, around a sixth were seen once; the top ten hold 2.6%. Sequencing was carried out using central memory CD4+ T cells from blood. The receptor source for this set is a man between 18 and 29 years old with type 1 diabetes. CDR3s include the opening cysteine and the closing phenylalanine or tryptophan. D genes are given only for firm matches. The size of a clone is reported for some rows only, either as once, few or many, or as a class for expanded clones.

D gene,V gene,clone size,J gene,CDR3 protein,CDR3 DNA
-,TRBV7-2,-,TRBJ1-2,CASSLVSVQARGYTF,TGTGCCAGCAGCTTAGTTTCGGTCCAAGCTAGGGGCTACACCTTC
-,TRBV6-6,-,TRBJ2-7,CASSYSSGGEYEQYF,TGTGCCAGCAGTTACTCATCCGGGGGCGAATACGAGCAGTACTTC
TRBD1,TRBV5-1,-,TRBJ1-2,CASSAGQYNYGYTF,TGCGCCAGCAGCGCGGGACAGTATAACTATGGCTACACCTTC
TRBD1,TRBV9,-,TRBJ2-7,CASSIRTGALYEQYF,TGTGCCAGCAGCATAAGGACAGGGGCTCTATACGAGCAGTACTTC
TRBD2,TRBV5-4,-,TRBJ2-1,CASSLQLAIYNEQFF,TGTGCCAGCAGCTTGCAACTAGCGATATACAATGAGCAGTTCTTC
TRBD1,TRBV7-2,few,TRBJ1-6,CASSLSLGQGASSPLHF,TGTGCCAGCAGCTTATCTCTCGGGCAGGGGGCTTCTTCACCCCTCCACTTT
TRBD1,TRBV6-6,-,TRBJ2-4,CASSLQGAVAKNIQYF,TGTGCCAGCAGTTTGCAGGGGGCAGTAGCCAAAAACATTCAGTACTTC
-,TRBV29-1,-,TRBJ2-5,CSVSRAVGETQYF,TGCAGCGTTTCTAGGGCTGTAGGAGAGACCCAGTACTTC
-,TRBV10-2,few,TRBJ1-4,CASSAEGQFYEKLFF,TGCGCCAGCAGTGCGGAGGGGCAGTTTTATGAAAAACTGTTTTTT
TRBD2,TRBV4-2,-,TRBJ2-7,CASSLGTSGRSSYEQYF,TGTGCCAGCAGCCTCGGGACTAGCGGGAGGAGCTCCTACGAGCAGTACTTC
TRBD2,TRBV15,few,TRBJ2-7,CATSRVGLAGRSYEQYF,TGTGCCACCAGCAGAGTGGGACTAGCGGGAAGGTCCTACGAGCAGTACTTC
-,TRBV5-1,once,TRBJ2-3,CASSLQRASTDTQYF,TGCGCCAGCAGCTTGCAGCGGGCTAGCACAGATACGCAGTATTTT
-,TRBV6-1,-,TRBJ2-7,CASSEVGSASYEQYF,TGTGCCAGCAGTGAAGTTGGTAGCGCCTCCTACGAGCAGTACTTC
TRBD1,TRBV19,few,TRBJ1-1,CASSPTNRGSDTEAFF,TGTGCCAGTAGTCCCACTAACAGGGGATCGGACACTGAAGCTTTCTTT
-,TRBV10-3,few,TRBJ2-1,CAISEGQISNEQFF,TGTGCCATCAGTGAGGGACAGATCTCGAATGAGCAGTTCTTC
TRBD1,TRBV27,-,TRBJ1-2,CASSLRTGVGGYTF,TGTGCCAGCAGTTTACGGACAGGGGTAGGTGGCTACACCTTC
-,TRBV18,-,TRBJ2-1,CASSPLVAGAGNEQFF,TGTGCCAGCTCACCATTAGTGGCAGGGGCAGGTAATGAGCAGTTCTTC
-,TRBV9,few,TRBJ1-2,CASSVGRYGYTF,TGTGCCAGCAGCGTAGGCCGTTATGGCTACACCTTC
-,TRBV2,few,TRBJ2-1,CASARQSSNEQFF,TGTGCCAGCGCAAGACAATCGTCAAATGAGCAGTTCTTC
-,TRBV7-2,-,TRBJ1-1,CASGTGLNTEAFF,TGTGCCAGCGGAACAGGGTTGAACACTGAAGCTTTCTTT
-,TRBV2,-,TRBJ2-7,CASSVADSSYEQYF,TGTGCCAGCAGTGTAGCCGACAGCTCCTACGAGCAGTACTTC
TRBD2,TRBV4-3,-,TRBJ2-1,CASSQDLTSGVSSYNEQFF,TGCGCCAGCAGCCAAGATCTCACTAGCGGGGTGAGCTCCTACAATGAGCAGTTCTTC
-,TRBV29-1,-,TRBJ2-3,CSVRRDTDTQYF,TGCAGCGTCCGCAGGGACACAGATACGCAGTATTTT
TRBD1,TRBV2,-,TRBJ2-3,CAVRDRGTDTQYF,TGTGCCGTCCGGGACAGGGGAACAGATACGCAGTATTTT
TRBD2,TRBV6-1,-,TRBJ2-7,CAIRGLVFYEQYF,TGTGCCATCAGGGGACTAGTTTTTTACGAGCAGTACTTC
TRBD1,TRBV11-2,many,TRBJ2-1,CASSLERDRGSNEQFF,TGTGCCAGCAGCTTAGAGAGGGACAGGGGGTCCAATGAGCAGTTCTTC
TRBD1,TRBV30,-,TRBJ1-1,CAWKRPGGTNTEAFF,TGTGCCTGGAAACGCCCAGGGGGGACGAACACTGAAGCTTTCTTT
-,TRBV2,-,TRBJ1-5,CASSEGQGGFQPQHF,TGTGCCAGCAGTGAGGGTCAGGGCGGATTTCAGCCCCAGCATTTT
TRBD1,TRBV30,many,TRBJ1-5,CAWTPGQGSQPQHF,TGTGCCTGGACCCCGGGACAGGGAAGTCAGCCCCAGCATTTT
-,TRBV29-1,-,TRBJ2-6,CSVEDWEETMSPGANVLTF,TGCAGCGTTGAAGATTGGGAGGAAACGATGAGCCCTGGGGCCAACGTCCTGACTTTC
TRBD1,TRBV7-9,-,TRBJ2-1,CASSRTGGNEQFF,TGTGCCAGCAGCCGTACAGGGGGCAATGAGCAGTTCTTC
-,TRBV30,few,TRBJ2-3,CAWSPSGTDTQYF,TGTGCCTGGAGTCCAAGCGGCACAGATACGCAGTATTTT
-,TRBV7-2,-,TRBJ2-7,CASSQRYEQYF,TGTGCCAGCAGCCAACGGTACGAGCAGTACTTC
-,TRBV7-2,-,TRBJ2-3,CASIGTIYGELDTQYF,TGTGCCAGCATCGGTACCATTTACGGTGAACTTGATACGCAGTATTTT
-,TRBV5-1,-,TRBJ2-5,CASSTRGTQYF,TGCGCCAGCAGCACCAGGGGGACCCAGTACTTC
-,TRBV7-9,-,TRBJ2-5,CASTERPQETQYF,TGTGCCAGCACCGAGAGACCTCAAGAGACCCAGTACTTC
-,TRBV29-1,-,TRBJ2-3,CSVMGDFTDTQYF,TGCAGCGTTATGGGGGACTTCACAGATACGCAGTATTTT
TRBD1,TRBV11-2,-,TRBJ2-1,CASSSLTGKFNEQFF,TGTGCCAGCAGCTCCCTGACAGGGAAGTTCAATGAGCAGTTCTTC
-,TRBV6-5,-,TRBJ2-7,CASSSPRGATTYEQYF,TGTGCCAGCAGTTCTCCTCGTGGGGCGACAACCTACGAGCAGTACTTC
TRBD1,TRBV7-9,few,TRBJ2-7,CASSLAGQAYEQYF,TGTGCCAGCAGCTTAGCGGGACAGGCCTACGAGCAGTACTTC
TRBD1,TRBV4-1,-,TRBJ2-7,CASSLPPGQGTNEQYF,TGCGCCAGCAGCCTACCTCCGGGACAGGGGACCAACGAGCAGTACTTC
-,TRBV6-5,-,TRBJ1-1,CATLPSEGMNTEAFF,TGTGCCACCTTGCCTAGCGAGGGGATGAACACTGAAGCTTTCTTT
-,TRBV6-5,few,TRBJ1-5,CASSYITGGDQPQHF,TGTGCCAGCAGTTACATTACAGGCGGGGATCAGCCCCAGCATTTT
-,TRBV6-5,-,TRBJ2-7,CASRGSSYEQYF,TGTGCCAGCAGGGGTTCCTCCTACGAGCAGTACTTC
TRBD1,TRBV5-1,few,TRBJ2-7,CASRPRAGQGFYEQYF,TGCGCCAGCCGTCCCCGGGCGGGACAGGGGTTCTACGAGCAGTACTTC
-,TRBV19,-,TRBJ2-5,CASRKEGGQETQYF,TGTGCCAGTAGAAAGGAGGGGGGGCAAGAGACCCAGTACTTC
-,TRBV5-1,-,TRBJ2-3,CASSLSDQAQYF,TGCGCCAGCAGCTTAAGTGACCAGGCGCAGTATTTT
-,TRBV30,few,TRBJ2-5,CAWSGQGETQYF,TGTGCCTGGAGTGGGCAGGGGGAGACCCAGTACTTC
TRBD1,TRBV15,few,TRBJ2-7,CATSRTGARLYEQYF,TGTGCCACCAGCAGGACAGGGGCCCGACTGTACGAGCAGTACTTC
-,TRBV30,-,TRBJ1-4,CAWSPRGLGATPSEKLFF,TGTGCCTGGAGTCCCCGGGGTCTTGGTGCAACCCCGAGTGAAAAACTGTTTTTT
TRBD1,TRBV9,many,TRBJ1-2,CASSEGQGYGGYTF,TGTGCCAGCAGCGAGGGACAGGGGTACGGTGGCTACACCTTC